Presented here are 8 T cell receptor beta chains from one specimen sequenced in a study of T cell repertoires in aging, cancer and after chemotherapy. Rearranged V-D-J TRB sequences were amplified with a mixed TRB-A/B primer pool. TCRdb reanalysed the multiplex PCR reads using MiXCR and keeps one entry per CDR3 protein. This sample has approximately 3,000 distinct CDR3 sequences; 25% to 30% occur once, and the top ten carry just under 10%. Peripheral blood genomic DNA, not sorted cells or RNA, was the template. The sequenced sample was blood. The receptors originated from a human donor in good health.

This clonotype was observed a handful of times. The CDR3 spells CASSYLASTGTSEENEQFF. In nucleotides, the CDR3 is TGTGCCAGCAGTTATTTGGCTTCTACCGGGACTAGCGAAGAAAATGAGCAGTTCTTC. The genes are TRBV6-6 and TRBJ2-1, with 10 positions matching TRBD2. CDR3 length: 19 amino acids. Germline V gene data show CDR1 as MNHNY and CDR2 as SVGAGI (reference sequence). V lost 3 bases and J lost 7; bases outside the gene matches: 18.

This clonotype was detected a few times. V and J are TRBV7-9 and TRBJ1-2; a weak D match, TRBD1 (6 bases). This CDR3 comprises 16 residues. Germline-derived CDR1 and CDR2 are SEHNR and FQNEAQ (reference sequence). Trimming stripped 0 bases from V and 0 bases from J, with 11 bases between. CDR3 sequence (DNA): TGTGCCAGCAGCTTAGCAGAGGGACACCCTAACTATGGCTACACCTTC. Protein sequence: CASSLAEGHPNYGYTF.

This clonotype is judged medium-sized (0.01 to 0.1%). DNA of the CDR3: TGTGCCAGCAGTTATTGGTCCTCTGGGGCCAACGTCCTGACTTTC. This encodes CASSYWSSGANVLTF. The chain carries TRBV5-6 and TRBJ2-6; the D is unclear. Trimming removed 5 bases at V and 0 bases at J, with 9 bases between. This CDR3 spans 15 amino acids. Germline CDR1 and CDR2: SGHDT and YYEEEE.

In this sample, this clonotype turned up a few times. The chain combines TRBV12-3 or TRBV12-4 with TRBJ2-7; 8 bases align to TRBD1. CDR3 length: 14 amino acids. The V gene end was trimmed by 5 bases and the J gene end by 3 bases; junction bases not matched to a gene: 6. CDR3 nucleotide sequence: TGTGCCAGCAGTCAGACAGGGGCCCGCTACGAGCAGTACTTC. Its translation: CASSQTGARYEQYF.

This clonotype is medium-sized in the sample. The chain has TRBV19 and TRBJ2-1; possibly TRBD1 or TRBD2 for D (5 bases each). This CDR3 contains 14 residues. Per germline, CDR1 LNHDA and CDR2 SQIVND (reference sequence). The V end lost 5 bases, the J end lost 12 bases, and 20 bases lay between the germline ends. CDR3: CASSQSGLRGGQFF. CDR3 sequence (DNA): TGTGCCAGTAGTCAGTCAGGTCTCCGTGGGGGGCAGTTCTTC.

This rearrangement joins TRBV11-2 to TRBJ1-1; D gene uncertain. The CDR3 runs to 14 residues. CDR1 and CDR2 (germline): SGHAT, FQNNGV. V lost 5 bases and J 2 bases, leaving 12 bases between the germline ends. DNA of the CDR3: TGTGCCAGCAGCGCGATGCTCGGTAACACTGAAGCTTTCTTT. It translates to CASSAMLGNTEAFF.

This clonotype has more than one count but fewer than ten. The J gene is TRBJ1-1, the V gene TRBV20-1; weak D call: TRBD1 (5 bases). The CDR3 is 14 amino acids. Germline lookup yields CDR1 DFQATT and CDR2 SNEGSKA (reference sequence). V was trimmed by 5 bases and J by 0 bases, leaving 13 bases between them. The CDR3 DNA reads as TGCAGTGCTGTCCAACCAGGGCTGAACACTGAAGCTTTCTTT. It codes for CSAVQPGLNTEAFF.

This clonotype turned up a few times. The chain is built from TRBV11-1 and TRBJ2-7, with D unclear. The CDR3 runs to 12 residues. Germline V gene data show CDR1 as SGHAT and CDR2 as FQDESV (reference sequence). V lost 1 base, J lost 0 bases, and 1 base lay in between. CDR3: CASSLVSYEQYF. Written as DNA, the CDR3 is TGTGCCAGCAGCTTAGTCTCCTACGAGCAGTACTTC. The variable domain in full, with the rest retrieved from reference TRBV11-1 and TRBJ2-7, is EAEVAQSPRYKITEKSQAVAFWCDPISGHATLYWYRQILGQGPELLVQFQDESVVDDSQLPKDRFSAERLKGVDSTLKIQPAELGDSAMYLCASSLVSYEQYFGPGTRLTVT.